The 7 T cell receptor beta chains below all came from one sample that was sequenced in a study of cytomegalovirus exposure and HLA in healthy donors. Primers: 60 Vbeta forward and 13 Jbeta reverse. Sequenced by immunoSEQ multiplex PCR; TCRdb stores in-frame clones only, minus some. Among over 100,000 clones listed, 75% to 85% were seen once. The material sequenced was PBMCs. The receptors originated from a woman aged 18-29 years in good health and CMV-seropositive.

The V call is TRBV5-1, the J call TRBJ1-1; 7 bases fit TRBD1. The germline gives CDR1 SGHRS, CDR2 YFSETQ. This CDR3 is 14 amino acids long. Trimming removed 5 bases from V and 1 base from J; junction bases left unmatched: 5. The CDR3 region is CASRTGKGNTEAFF. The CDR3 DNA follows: TGCGCCAGCAGGACAGGGAAGGGGAACACTGAAGCTTTCTTT.

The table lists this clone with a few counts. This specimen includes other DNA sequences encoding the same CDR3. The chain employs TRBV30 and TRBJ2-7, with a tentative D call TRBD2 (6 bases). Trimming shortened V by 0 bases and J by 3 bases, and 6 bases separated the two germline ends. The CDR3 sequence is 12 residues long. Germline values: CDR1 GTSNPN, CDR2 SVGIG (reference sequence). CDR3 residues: CAWSVGGYEQYF. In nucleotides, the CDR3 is TGTGCCTGGAGTGTGGGGGGCTACGAGCAGTACTTC.

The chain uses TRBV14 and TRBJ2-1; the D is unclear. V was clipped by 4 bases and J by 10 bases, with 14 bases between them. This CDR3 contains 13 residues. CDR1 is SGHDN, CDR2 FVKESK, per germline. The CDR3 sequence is CASSPRLLWEQFF. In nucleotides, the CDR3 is TGTGCCAGCAGCCCGAGGTTGTTATGGGAGCAGTTCTTC.

This CDR3 reads CASSPITGGVEAFF. The CDR3 bases are TGTGCCAGCAGCCCGATAACAGGGGGGGTTGAAGCTTTCTTT. This rearrangement joins TRBV7-2 to TRBJ1-1, with TRBD1 matching 8 bases. This CDR3 contains 14 residues. V was pared by 5 bases and J by 7 bases, with 9 bases of the junction left unmatched. Germline V CDR1 and CDR2: SGHTA, FQGNSA.

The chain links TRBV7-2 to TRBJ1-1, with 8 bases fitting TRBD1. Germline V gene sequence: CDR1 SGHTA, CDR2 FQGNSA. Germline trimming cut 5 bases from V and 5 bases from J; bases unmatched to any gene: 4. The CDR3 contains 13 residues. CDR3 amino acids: CASSPGQVTEAFF. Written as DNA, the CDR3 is TGTGCCAGCAGCCCGGGACAGGTAACTGAAGCTTTCTTT.

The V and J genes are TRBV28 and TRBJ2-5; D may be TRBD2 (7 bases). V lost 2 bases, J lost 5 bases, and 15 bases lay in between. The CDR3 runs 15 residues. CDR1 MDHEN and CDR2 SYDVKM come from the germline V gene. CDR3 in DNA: TGTGCCAGCAGTTTACGAGGGGGGGGCCCGGAGACCCAGTACTTC. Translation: CASSLRGGGPETQYF.

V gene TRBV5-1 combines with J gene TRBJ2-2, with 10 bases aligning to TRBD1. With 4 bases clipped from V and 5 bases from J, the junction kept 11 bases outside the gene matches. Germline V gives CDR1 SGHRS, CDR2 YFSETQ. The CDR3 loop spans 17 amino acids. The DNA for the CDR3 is TGCGCCAGCAGCGAGGCGGGACAGGGGACGATAACCGGGGAGCTGTTTTTT. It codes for CASSEAGQGTITGELFF.